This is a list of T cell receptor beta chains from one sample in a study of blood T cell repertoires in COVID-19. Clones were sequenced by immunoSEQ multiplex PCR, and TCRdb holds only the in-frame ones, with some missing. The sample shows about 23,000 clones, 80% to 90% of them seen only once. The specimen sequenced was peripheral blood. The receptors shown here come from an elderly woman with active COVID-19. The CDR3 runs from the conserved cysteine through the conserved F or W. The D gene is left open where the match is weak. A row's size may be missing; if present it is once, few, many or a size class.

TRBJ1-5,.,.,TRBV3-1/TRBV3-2,TGTGCCAGCAGCTATAGTAATAGCAATCAGCCCCAGCATTTT,CASSYSNSNQPQHF
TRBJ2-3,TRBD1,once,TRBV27,TGTGCCAGCAGTTCTTCCCGGGACAGGGTTTATACGCAGTATTTT,CASSSSRDRVYTQYF
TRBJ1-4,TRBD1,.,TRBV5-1,TGCGCCAGCAGCTTACCGACAGGGACTAATGAAAAACTGTTTTTT,CASSLPTGTNEKLFF
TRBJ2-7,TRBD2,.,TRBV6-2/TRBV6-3,TGTGCCAGCAGTTATACTAGCGCCTCCTACGAGCAGTACTTC,CASSYTSASYEQYF
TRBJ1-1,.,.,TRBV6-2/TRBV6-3,TGTGCCAGCAGTTTTACAGACGGAATGAACACTGAAGCTTTCTTT,CASSFTDGMNTEAFF
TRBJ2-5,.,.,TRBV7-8,TGTGCCAGCAGCGCGTATGGTATTTTCCAAGAGACCCAGTACTTC,CASSAYGIFQETQYF
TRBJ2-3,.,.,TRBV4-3,TGCGCCAGCAGCCAATCTGGGCGTACAGATACGCAGTATTTT,CASSQSGRTDTQYF
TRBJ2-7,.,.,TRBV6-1,TGTGCCAGCAGTGACAGGGTTCGGGAGCAGTACTTC,CASSDRVREQYF
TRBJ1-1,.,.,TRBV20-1,TGCAGTGCGAGTCGGGGGGGGAGGGACACTGAAGCTTTCTTT,CSASRGGRDTEAFF
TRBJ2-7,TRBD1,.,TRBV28,TGTGCCAGCAAGTCGGGACAGGGTTCTCTCGAGCAGTACTTC,CASKSGQGSLEQYF
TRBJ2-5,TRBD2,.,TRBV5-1,TGCGCCAGCAGCTTTGGTAGCGGGGGGGCCACAGAGACCCAGTACTTC,CASSFGSGGATETQYF
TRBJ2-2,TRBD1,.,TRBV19,TGTGCCAGTAGGGCCGGGACAGACCACACCGGGGAGCTGTTTTTT,CASRAGTDHTGELFF
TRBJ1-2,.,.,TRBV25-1,TGTGCCAGCAGTGCCGACAGCTACTATGGCTACACCTTC,CASSADSYYGYTF
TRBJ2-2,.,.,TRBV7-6,TGTGCCAGCAGCCGCACCCAACAGTTACTCACCGGGGAGCTGTTTTTT,CASSRTQQLLTGELFF
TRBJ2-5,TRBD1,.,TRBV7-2,TGTGCCAGCAGCGGGACAGCCCGGGAGACCCAGTACTTC,CASSGTARETQYF
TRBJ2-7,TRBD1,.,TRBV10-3,TGTGCCATCACAAAAAGACAGGGAGTGGGGGAGCAGTACTTC,CAITKRQGVGEQYF
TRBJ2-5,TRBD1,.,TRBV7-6,TGTGCCAGCAGCTTAGGTTACAGGGGGCTCGAGACCCAGTACTTC,CASSLGYRGLETQYF
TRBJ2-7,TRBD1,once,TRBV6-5,TGTGCCAGCAGACCCGGACAGGGGGCAAGGGAGCAGTACTTC,CASRPGQGAREQYF
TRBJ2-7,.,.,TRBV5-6,TGTGCCAGCAGCCCTACCGGGGGCTACGAGCAGTACTTC,CASSPTGGYEQYF
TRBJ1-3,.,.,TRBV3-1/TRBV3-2,TGTGCCAGCAGCACCCTAGGCCACTCTGGAAACACCATATATTTT,CASSTLGHSGNTIYF
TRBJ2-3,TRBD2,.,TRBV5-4,TGTGCCAGCAGCTTGTCCGGTGCGGGGGGGCCCACAGATACGCAGTATTTT,CASSLSGAGGPTDTQYF
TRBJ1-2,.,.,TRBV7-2,TGTGCCAGCAGCTTTACTGGGCAGGTGGATTTTACATTC,CASSFTGQVDFTF
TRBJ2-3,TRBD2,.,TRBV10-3,TGTGCCATCAATTACGGGGGGAACACAGATACGCAGTATTTT,CAINYGGNTDTQYF
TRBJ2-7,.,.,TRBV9,TGTGCCAGCAGCGCCGCCGAGACACTAGGCTACGAGCAGTACTTC,CASSAAETLGYEQYF
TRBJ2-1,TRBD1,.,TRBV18,TGTGCCAGCTCACCTGGCCGGGACAGGGCCTACAATGAGCAGTTCTTC,CASSPGRDRAYNEQFF
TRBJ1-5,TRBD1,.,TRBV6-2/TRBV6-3,TGTGCCAGCAGCCGGAGGACAGGGGCCGATAGCAATCAGCCCCAGCATTTT,CASSRRTGADSNQPQHF
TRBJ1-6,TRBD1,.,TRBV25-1,TGTGCCAGCAGTCCCCTGGGGACAGCTTATTCACCCCTCCACTTT,CASSPLGTAYSPLHF
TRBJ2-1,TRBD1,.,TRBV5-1,TGCGCCAGCAGCTTGGCCAGGGGGCTTGACAATGAGCAGTTCTTC,CASSLARGLDNEQFF
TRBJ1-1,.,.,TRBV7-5,TGTGCCAGAAGCTTAGCTAGGAGGGGGGGGTGCACTGAAGCTTTCTTT,CARSLARRGGCTEAFF
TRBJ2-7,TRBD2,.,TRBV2,TGTGCCAGCAGTCCCGGGACTAGCGGGGGGTACGAGCAGTACTTC,CASSPGTSGGYEQYF
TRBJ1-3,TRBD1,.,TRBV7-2,TGTGCCAGCAGCCTTACTTTACAGGGGGCGAAATGGGGAAACACCATATATTTT,CASSLTLQGAKWGNTIYF
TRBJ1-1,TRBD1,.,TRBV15,TGTGCCACCAGCAGGAGGGGACAGGACACTGAAGCTTTCTTT,CATSRRGQDTEAFF
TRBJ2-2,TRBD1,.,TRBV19,TGTGCCAGTAGGCGAGGACAGGGGACCGGGGAGCTGTTTTTT,CASRRGQGTGELFF
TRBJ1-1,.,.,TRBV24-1,TGTGCCACCATAGGAGACACTGAAGCTTTCTTT,CATIGDTEAFF
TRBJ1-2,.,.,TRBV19,TGTGCCAGTATGGGACTTATGGGCTATGGCTACACCTTC,CASMGLMGYGYTF
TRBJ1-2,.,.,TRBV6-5,TGTGCCACCGGGGGACTTACTCTCTATGGCTACACCTTC,CATGGLTLYGYTF
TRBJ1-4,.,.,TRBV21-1,TGTGCCAGCGAGTCGGGGACAGGGAAAAATGAAAAACTGTTTTTT,CASESGTGKNEKLFF
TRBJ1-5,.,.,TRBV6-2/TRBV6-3,TGTGCCAGCAGTCCCCTCGGGGTCAATCAGCCCCAGCATTTT,CASSPLGVNQPQHF
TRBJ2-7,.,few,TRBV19,TGTGCCAGTGCCGGGACGGGAGTACGTGAGCAGTACTTC,CASAGTGVREQYF